Presented here are 8 T cell receptor beta chains from one specimen sequenced in a study of T cells in pancreatic ductal adenocarcinoma. Method: immunoSEQ multiplex PCR; TCRdb's copy keeps in-frame clones and lacks some. The sample shows 15,000 to 20,000 clones, more than 70% of them seen only once. No neoadjuvant therapy was given to the selected pancreatic ductal adenocarcinoma patients before their surgery. The sample was PBMCs. Receptors were obtained from a human donor with pancreatic ductal adenocarcinoma.

The V call is TRBV4-2, the J call TRBJ1-2, with 7 bases fitting TRBD1. The germline gives CDR1 LGHNA, CDR2 YNFKEQ. V shed 0 bases and J 5 bases; nucleotides not matched to a gene: 3. This CDR3 spans 14 amino acids. Here the CDR3 reads CASSQDPGQYGYTF. The CDR3 nucleotides read TGTGCCAGCAGCCAAGATCCGGGACAGTATGGCTACACCTTC.

The CDR3 region is CASSQRTGLAGKLFF. CDR3 DNA sequence: TGCGCCAGCAGCCAGAGGACAGGGCTCGCAGGAAAACTGTTTTTT. The chain joins TRBV4-1 to TRBJ1-4; the match to TRBD1 covers 8 bases. V dropped 3 bases and J dropped 10; count of bases not matched to a gene: 10. CDR1 is MGHRA, CDR2 YSYEKL, per germline. The CDR3 runs 15 residues.

V gene TRBV5-1 combines with J gene TRBJ2-3; 8 bases match TRBD1. The J segment lost 0 bases and the V segment lost 5 bases, leaving 5 bases of the junction unmatched. The CDR3 is 15 residues long. CDR1 is SGHRS and CDR2 is YFSETQ in the germline V gene. CDR3 in amino acids: CASRLTGASTDTQYF. CDR3 in DNA: TGCGCCAGCAGGTTGACAGGGGCTAGCACAGATACGCAGTATTTT.

The chain recombines TRBV5-1 with TRBJ2-6, with D possibly matching TRBD1 (6 bases). The CDR3 totals 16 residues. Germline V gene sequence: CDR1 SGHRS, CDR2 YFSETQ. V shed 4 bases and J shed 0 bases, with 11 bases lying between them. For the CDR3, the DNA is TGCGCCAGCAGCGGGGGCAGGGGCTCTGGGGCCAACGTCCTGACTTTC. It codes for CASSGGRGSGANVLTF.

The CDR3 bases are TGTGCCAGCTCCCAAGTGGGGGGACAGCACTATGGCTACACCTTC. As protein: CASSQVGGQHYGYTF. This rearrangement joins TRBV18 to TRBJ1-2; 7 positions agree with TRBD1. Germline CDR1 reads KGHSH; CDR2 reads LQKENI. Trimming removed 6 bases from V and 3 bases from J; junction bases left unmatched: 10. The CDR3 covers 15 residues. Variable domain in full (rest from reference TRBV18 and TRBJ1-2): NAGVMQNPRHLVRRRGQEARLRCSPMKGHSHVYWYRQLPEEGLKFMVYLQKENIIDESGMPKERFSAEFPKEGPSILRIQQVVRGDSAAYFCASSQVGGQHYGYTFGSGTRLTVV.

V usage is TRBV10-3 and J usage is TRBJ1-1; D possibly corresponds to TRBD1 (6 bases). Germline V gene sequence: CDR1 ENHRY, CDR2 SYGVKD. The germline V and J ends were trimmed by 4 bases and 1 base, with 13 bases remaining between them. This CDR3 has 15 amino acids. The CDR3 DNA sequence: TGTGCCATCAGTGCAGGGGCAGGTTGGAACACTGAAGCTTTCTTT. Translated, it gives CAISAGAGWNTEAFF.

The chain combines TRBV5-1 with TRBJ2-5; maybe TRBD1 (6 bases). V gave up 0 bases and J gave up 2 bases, with 14 bases separating them. Germline-derived CDR1 and CDR2 are SGHRS and YFSETQ. This CDR3 spans 16 amino acids. In nucleotides, the CDR3 is TGCGCCAGCAGCTTGGGACGGGCAGGGGCGCAAGAGACCCAGTACTTC. Encoded protein: CASSLGRAGAQETQYF.

This chain joins TRBV5-4 and TRBJ2-1, with 11 positions matching TRBD2. The CDR3 contains 15 residues. The V gene's germline CDR1 is SGHNT and CDR2 YYREEE (reference sequence). Germline trimming cut 5 bases from V and 2 bases from J; bases unmatched to any gene: 3. For the CDR3, the DNA is TGTGCCAGCAGTTTTAGCGGGGGGGCCTACAATGAGCAGTTCTTC. Translation gives CASSFSGGAYNEQFF.